This T cell receptor (beta chain) was recorded in a study of chemoradiotherapy in HPV16-positive cancers. Study-wide findings and caveats: Candidate HPV-specific clones and E7-related TCR motifs grew in tumor during treatment. Better recurrence-free survival went with HPV-responsive T-cell expansion in HPV16-positive patients.

The CDR3 is 16 amino acids. Per the germline V gene, CDR1 is LGHNT and CDR2 is FRNRAP. The V gene end was trimmed by 1 base and the J gene end by 8 bases; junction bases not matched to a gene: 10. Here immunoSEQ multiplex PCR was the method, and the copy in TCRdb shows in-frame clones only, minus some. The sample has about 34,000 clones; 80% to 95% are singletons. Turning to this clone: Antigen specificity is unknown.

This specimen consisted of blood, obtained from a patient who underwent chemoradiotherapy. The clonotype was recovered from a human donor with HPV-associated anogenital cancer. The rearrangement joins TRBV12-5 to TRBJ2-1, with 8 bases matching TRBD2. The CDR3 bases are TGTGCTAGTGGTTTGGACCCCCCGGGACTAGTCTATGAGCAGTTCTTC. It translates to CASGLDPPGLVYEQFF.